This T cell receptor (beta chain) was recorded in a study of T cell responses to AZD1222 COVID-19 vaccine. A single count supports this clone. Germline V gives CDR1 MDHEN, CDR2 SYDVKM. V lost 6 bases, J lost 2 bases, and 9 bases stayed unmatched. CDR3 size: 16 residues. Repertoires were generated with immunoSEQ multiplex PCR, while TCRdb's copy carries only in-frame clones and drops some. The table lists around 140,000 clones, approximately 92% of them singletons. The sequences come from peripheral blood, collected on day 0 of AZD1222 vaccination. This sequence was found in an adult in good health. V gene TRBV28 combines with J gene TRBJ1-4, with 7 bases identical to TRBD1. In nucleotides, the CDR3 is TGTGCCAGCAGAAAACTCACAGGGGTTACTAATGAAAAACTGTTTTTT. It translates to CASRKLTGVTNEKLFF.